These T cell receptor beta chains were read from a single sample in a study of blood T cell repertoires in COVID-19. Data came from immunoSEQ multiplex PCR; TCRdb stores just in-frame clones and leaves some out. Of 75,000 to 100,000 clones listed, about 80% are singletons. Sequencing was performed on peripheral blood. The receptor set was obtained from a man aged 70 or older with acute or convalescent COVID-19. Each CDR3 is given with its conserved first and last residue. Each record gives: J gene, clone size, D gene, V gene, CDR3 protein, CDR3 DNA. D genes are given only for firm matches. Some rows have no size entry. The others give once, few or many, or a class for an expanded clone.

TRBJ1-4 | - | - | TRBV28 | CASNPGGRGYNEKLFF | TGTGCCAGCAACCCTGGTGGACGGGGTTATAATGAAAAACTGTTTTTT
TRBJ2-2 | - | - | TRBV12-3/TRBV12-4 | CASRGSGRELFF | TGTGCCAGCAGGGGCTCCGGTAGGGAGCTGTTTTTT
TRBJ2-1 | few | - | TRBV11-3 | CASSPFSEGHTYNEQFF | TGTGCCAGCAGCCCGTTCTCGGAGGGCCACACCTACAATGAGCAGTTCTTC
TRBJ2-7 | - | TRBD1 | TRBV19 | CASSTRDRASEQYF | TGTGCCAGTAGTACCCGGGACAGGGCCTCCGAGCAGTACTTC
TRBJ2-5 | - | TRBD2 | TRBV9 | CASSVAPSGAQETQYF | TGTGCCAGCAGCGTGGCGCCTAGCGGGGCCCAAGAGACCCAGTACTTC
TRBJ1-1 | - | - | TRBV5-1 | CASSLSGENTEAFF | TGCGCCAGCAGCTTGTCCGGGGAGAACACTGAAGCTTTCTTT
TRBJ2-3 | - | - | TRBV28 | CASRPGSTSTDTQYF | TGTGCCAGCAGACCAGGGTCGACTAGCACAGATACGCAGTATTTT
TRBJ2-3 | - | TRBD2 | TRBV28 | CASSPGLAGPTDTQYF | TGTGCCAGCAGTCCCGGACTAGCGGGACCCACAGATACGCAGTATTTT
TRBJ1-5 | few | - | TRBV4-1 | CASSERVVIFRTLNQPQHF | TGCGCCAGCAGCGAAAGGGTGGTAATCTTCCGGACACTTAATCAGCCCCAGCATTTT
TRBJ2-3 | - | TRBD2 | TRBV27 | CASSPPLATPDTQYF | TGTGCCAGCAGTCCTCCACTAGCGACCCCAGATACGCAGTATTTT
TRBJ2-4 | - | - | TRBV20-1 | CSASPLDLGDGLDIQYF | TGCAGTGCTAGTCCACTAGATTTGGGAGATGGGTTAGACATTCAGTACTTC
TRBJ1-6 | once | - | TRBV7-9 | CASSPPGHTVSPLHF | TGTGCCAGCAGCCCCCCGGGACACACCGTTTCACCCCTCCACTTT
TRBJ2-6 | few | - | TRBV28 | CASSSGFSSGANVLTF | TGTGCCAGCAGCTCAGGATTCTCCTCTGGGGCCAACGTCCTGACTTTC
TRBJ2-3 | - | - | TRBV21-1 | CASNPILAASTDTQYF | TGTGCCAGCAACCCTATACTAGCGGCTAGCACAGATACGCAGTATTTT
TRBJ2-1 | - | - | TRBV24-1 | CATSGDSGGSSYNEQFF | TGTGCCACCAGTGGCGATTCAGGGGGGAGCTCCTACAATGAGCAGTTCTTC
TRBJ2-5 | - | TRBD2 | TRBV5-1 | CASRGRLAGTHYYQETQYF | TGCGCCAGCAGGGGGCGACTAGCGGGTACCCACTATTACCAAGAGACCCAGTACTTC
TRBJ2-1 | - | TRBD2 | TRBV19 | CASSTRTSVGNEQFF | TGTGCCAGTAGTACCCGGACTAGCGTGGGGAATGAGCAGTTCTTC
TRBJ1-1 | - | - | TRBV7-9 | CASSLYRSAETFF | TGTGCCAGCAGCTTGTACAGGAGTGCGGAAACTTTCTTT
TRBJ2-7 | - | - | TRBV5-4 | CASSFISNEQYF | TGTGCCAGCAGCTTTATTAGCAACGAGCAGTACTTC
TRBJ2-1 | - | TRBD2 | TRBV9 | CASSANPRTSGTNEQFF | TGTGCCAGCAGCGCAAACCCGAGGACTAGCGGGACAAATGAGCAGTTCTTC